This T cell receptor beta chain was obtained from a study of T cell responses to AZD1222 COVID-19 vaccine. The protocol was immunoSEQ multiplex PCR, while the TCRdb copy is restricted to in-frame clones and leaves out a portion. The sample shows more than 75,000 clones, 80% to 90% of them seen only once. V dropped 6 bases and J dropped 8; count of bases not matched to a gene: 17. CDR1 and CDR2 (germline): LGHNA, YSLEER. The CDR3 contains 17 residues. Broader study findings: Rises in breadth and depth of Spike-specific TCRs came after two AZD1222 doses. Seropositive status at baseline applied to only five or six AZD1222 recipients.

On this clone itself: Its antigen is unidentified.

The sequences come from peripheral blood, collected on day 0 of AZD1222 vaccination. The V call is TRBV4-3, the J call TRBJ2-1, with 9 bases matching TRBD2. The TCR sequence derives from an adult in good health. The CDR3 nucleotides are TGCGCCAGCAGTCCTACCCCTAGCGGGGCCACCCGGGATGAGCAGTTCTTC. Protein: CASSPTPSGATRDEQFF.